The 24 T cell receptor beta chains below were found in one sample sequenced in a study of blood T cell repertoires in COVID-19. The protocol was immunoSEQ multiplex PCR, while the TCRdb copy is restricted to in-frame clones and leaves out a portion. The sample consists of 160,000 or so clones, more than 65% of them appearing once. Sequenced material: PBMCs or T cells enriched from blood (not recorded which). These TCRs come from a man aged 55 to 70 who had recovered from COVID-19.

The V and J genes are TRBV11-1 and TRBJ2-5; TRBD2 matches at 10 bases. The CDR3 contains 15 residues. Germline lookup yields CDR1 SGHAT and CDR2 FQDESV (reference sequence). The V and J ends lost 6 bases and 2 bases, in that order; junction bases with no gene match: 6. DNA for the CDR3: TGTGCCAGCAGTACGACTAGCGGGCCACAAGAGACCCAGTACTTC. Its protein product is CASSTTSGPQETQYF.

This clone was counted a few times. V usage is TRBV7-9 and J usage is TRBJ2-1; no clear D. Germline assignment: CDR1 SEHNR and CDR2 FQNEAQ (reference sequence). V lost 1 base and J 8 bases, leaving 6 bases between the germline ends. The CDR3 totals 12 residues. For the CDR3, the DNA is TGTGCCAGCAGCTTAGGTTTCTATGAGCAGTTCTTC. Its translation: CASSLGFYEQFF.

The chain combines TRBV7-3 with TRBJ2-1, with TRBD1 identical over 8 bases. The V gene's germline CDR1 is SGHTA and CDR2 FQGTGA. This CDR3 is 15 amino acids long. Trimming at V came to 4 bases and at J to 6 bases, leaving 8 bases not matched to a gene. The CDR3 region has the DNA TGTGCCAGCAGCTCCCAGGGGGCGCGGGGCAATGAGCAGTTCTTC. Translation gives CASSSQGARGNEQFF.

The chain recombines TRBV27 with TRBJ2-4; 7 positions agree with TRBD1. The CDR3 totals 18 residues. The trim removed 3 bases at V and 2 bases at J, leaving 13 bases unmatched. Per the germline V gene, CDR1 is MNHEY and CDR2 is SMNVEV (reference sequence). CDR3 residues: CASSFDRVGSVTKNIQYF. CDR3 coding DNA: TGTGCCAGCAGTTTCGACAGGGTTGGGAGTGTGACCAAAAACATTCAGTACTTC.

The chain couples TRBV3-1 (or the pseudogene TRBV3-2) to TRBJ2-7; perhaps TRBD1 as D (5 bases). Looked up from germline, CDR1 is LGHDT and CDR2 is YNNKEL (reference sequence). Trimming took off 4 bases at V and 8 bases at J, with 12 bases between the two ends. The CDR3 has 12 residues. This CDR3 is CASSPSQGQQYF. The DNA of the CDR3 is TGTGCCAGCAGCCCCTCCCAGGGTCAGCAGTACTTC.

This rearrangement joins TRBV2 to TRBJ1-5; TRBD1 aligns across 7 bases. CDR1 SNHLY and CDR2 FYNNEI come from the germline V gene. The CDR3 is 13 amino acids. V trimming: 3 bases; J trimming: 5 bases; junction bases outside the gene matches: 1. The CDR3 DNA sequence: TGTGCCAGCAGTGAGACAGGGTATCAGCCCCAGCATTTT. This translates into CASSETGYQPQHF.

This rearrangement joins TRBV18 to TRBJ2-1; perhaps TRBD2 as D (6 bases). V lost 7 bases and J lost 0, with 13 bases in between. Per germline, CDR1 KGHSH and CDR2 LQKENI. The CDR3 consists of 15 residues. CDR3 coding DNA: TGTGCCAGCTTGGGAGGCCTGAGCTCCTACAATGAGCAGTTCTTC. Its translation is CASLGGLSSYNEQFF.

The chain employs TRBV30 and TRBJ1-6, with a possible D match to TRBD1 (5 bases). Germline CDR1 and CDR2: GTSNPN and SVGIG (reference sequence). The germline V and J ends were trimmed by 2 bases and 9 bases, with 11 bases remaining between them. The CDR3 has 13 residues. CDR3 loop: CAWSSQGGSPLHF. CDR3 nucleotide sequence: TGTGCCTGGAGTAGCCAGGGTGGTTCACCCCTCCACTTT. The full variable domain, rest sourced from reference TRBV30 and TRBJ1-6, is SQTIHQWPATLVQPVGSPLSLECTVEGTSNPNLYWYRQAAGRGLQLLFYSVGIGQISSEVPQNLSASRPQDRQFILSSKKLLLSDSGFYLCAWSSQGGSPLHFGNGTRLTVT.

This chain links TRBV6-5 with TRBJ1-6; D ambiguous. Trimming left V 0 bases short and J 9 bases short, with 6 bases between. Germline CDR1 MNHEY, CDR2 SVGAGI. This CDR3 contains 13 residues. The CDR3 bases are TGTGCCAGCAGTTACTCGAGCTCTTCACCCCTCCACTTT. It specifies CASSYSSSSPLHF.

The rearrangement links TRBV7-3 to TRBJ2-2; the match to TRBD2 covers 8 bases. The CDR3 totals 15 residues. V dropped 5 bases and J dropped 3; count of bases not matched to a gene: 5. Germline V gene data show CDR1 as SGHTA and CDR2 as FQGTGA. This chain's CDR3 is CASSRLGGDTGELFF. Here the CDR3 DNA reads TGTGCCAGCAGCCGCCTCGGGGGGGACACCGGGGAGCTGTTTTTT.

The CDR3, as DNA: TGTGCCAGCAGCACAGGGCGCGAGCAGTACTTC. As protein: CASSTGREQYF. The chain has TRBV6-5 and TRBJ2-7, with TRBD1 as a possible D gene (6 bases). The CDR3 consists of 11 residues. Germline V lookup: CDR1 MNHEY, CDR2 SVGAGI. V was shortened by 6 bases and J by 6 bases, with 9 bases between the two germline ends.

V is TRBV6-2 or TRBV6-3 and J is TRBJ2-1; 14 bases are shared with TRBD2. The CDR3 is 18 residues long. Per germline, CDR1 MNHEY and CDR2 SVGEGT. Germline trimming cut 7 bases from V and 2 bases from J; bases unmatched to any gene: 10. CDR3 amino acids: CASTPETSGGETYNEQFF. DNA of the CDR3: TGTGCCAGCACCCCGGAGACTAGCGGGGGGGAAACCTACAATGAGCAGTTCTTC.

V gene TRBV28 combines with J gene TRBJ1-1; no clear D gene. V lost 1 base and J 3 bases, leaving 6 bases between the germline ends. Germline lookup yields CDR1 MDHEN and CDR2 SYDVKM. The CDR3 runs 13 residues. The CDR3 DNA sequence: TGTGCCAGCAGTTTATCGACATACACTGAAGCTTTCTTT. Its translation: CASSLSTYTEAFF.

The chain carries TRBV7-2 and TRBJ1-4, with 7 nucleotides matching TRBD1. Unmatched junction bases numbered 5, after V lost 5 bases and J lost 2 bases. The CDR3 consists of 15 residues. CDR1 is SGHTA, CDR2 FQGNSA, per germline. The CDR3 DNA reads TGTGCCAGCAGCCAGAGGGGGCGCACTAATGAAAAACTGTTTTTT. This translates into CASSQRGRTNEKLFF.

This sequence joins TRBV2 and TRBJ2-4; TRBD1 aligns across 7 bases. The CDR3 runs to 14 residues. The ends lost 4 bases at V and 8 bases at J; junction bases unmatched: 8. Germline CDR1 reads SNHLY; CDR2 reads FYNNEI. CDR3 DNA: TGTGCCAGCAGTGTTGACAGGGTCAGGGACATTCAGTACTTC. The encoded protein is CASSVDRVRDIQYF.

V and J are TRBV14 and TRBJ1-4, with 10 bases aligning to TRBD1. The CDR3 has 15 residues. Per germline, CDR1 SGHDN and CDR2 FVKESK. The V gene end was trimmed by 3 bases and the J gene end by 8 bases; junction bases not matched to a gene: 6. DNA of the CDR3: TGTGCCAGCAGCCATCTCGGGACAGGGGCAGAAAAACTGTTTTTT. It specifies CASSHLGTGAEKLFF.

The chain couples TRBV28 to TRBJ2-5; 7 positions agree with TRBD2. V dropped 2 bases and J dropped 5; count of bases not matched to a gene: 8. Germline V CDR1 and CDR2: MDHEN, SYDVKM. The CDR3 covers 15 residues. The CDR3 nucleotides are TGTGCCAGCAGTTTAGCGGGAGCGGGTGAGGAGACCCAGTACTTC. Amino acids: CASSLAGAGEETQYF.

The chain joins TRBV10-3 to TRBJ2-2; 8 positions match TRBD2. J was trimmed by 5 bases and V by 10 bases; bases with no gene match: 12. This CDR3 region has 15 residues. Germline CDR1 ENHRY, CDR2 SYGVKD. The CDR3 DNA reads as TGTGCCACCCGCAGCGGGGGCGGAGAGACCGGGGAGCTGTTTTTT. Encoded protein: CATRSGGGETGELFF.

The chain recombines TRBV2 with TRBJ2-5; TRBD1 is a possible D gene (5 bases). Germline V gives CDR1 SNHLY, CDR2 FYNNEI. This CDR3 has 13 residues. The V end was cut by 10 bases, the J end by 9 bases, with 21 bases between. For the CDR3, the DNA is TGTGCCACCCAACAGGACGTGGCTGCGGCCCAGTACTTC. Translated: CATQQDVAAAQYF.

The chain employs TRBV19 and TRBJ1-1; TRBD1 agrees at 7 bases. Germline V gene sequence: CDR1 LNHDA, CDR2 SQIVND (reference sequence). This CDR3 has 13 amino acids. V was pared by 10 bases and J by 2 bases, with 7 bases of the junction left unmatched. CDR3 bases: TGTGCCACCGGGGACAGACCCAACACTGAAGCTTTCTTT. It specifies CATGDRPNTEAFF.

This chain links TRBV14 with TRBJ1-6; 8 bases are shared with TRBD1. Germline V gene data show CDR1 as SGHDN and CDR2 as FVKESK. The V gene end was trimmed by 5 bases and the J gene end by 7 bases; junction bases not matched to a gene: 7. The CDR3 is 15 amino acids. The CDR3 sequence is CASSWGTGGNSPLHF. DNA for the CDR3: TGTGCCAGCAGCTGGGGGACAGGAGGAAATTCACCCCTCCACTTT.

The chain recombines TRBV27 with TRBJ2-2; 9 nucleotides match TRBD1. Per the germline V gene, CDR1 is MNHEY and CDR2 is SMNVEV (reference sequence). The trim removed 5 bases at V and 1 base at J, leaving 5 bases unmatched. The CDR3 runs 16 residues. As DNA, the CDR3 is TGTGCCAGCAGTGTCTACAGGGGGCAGAACACCGGGGAGCTGTTTTTT. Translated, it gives CASSVYRGQNTGELFF.

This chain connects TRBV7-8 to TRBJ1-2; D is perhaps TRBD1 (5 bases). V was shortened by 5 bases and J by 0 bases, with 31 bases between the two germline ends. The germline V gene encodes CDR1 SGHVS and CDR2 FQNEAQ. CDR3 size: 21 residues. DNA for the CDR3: TGTGCCAGCAGCCCCTATTTCGGGGGGGTCGGACCTAAAGATTCTAACTATGGCTACACCTTC. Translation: CASSPYFGGVGPKDSNYGYTF. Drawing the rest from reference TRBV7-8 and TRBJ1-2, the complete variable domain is GAGVSQSPRYKVAKRGQDVALRCDPISGHVSLFWYQQALGQGPEFLTYFQNEAQLDKSGLPSDRFFAERPEGSVSTLKIQRTQQEDSAVYLCASSPYFGGVGPKDSNYGYTFGSGTRLTVV.

The CDR3: CASASGGLYGYTF. The CDR3 DNA sequence: TGTGCCAGCGCGAGTGGGGGACTCTATGGCTACACCTTC. The V gene is TRBV12-3 or TRBV12-4, the J gene TRBJ1-2; possible D gene TRBD1, 5 bases. Trimming shortened V by 8 bases and J by 4 bases, and 14 bases separated the two germline ends. The CDR3 loop spans 13 amino acids.